This T cell receptor (beta chain) was captured by sequencing in a study of T cell changes during pregnancy in multiple sclerosis. This CDR3 is 17 amino acids long. Germline CDR1 is SEHNR and CDR2 is FQNEAQ (reference sequence). The J segment lost 7 bases and the V segment lost 5 bases, leaving 13 bases of the junction unmatched. The data were produced by immunoSEQ multiplex PCR, yet TCRdb's version contains in-frame clones alone and is incomplete. Among approximately 100,000 clones listed, approximately 94% were seen once. The rearrangement uses TRBV7-9 and TRBJ2-1, with TRBD2 identical over 11 bases. The receptor was derived from a female donor with multiple sclerosis, enrolled in a pregnancy study. The source material was peripheral blood, sampled before pregnancy. The CDR3 sequence is CASSPQGPVAGGNEQFF. In DNA form, the CDR3 reads TGTGCCAGCAGCCCCCAGGGGCCCGTAGCGGGAGGGAATGAGCAGTTCTTC.